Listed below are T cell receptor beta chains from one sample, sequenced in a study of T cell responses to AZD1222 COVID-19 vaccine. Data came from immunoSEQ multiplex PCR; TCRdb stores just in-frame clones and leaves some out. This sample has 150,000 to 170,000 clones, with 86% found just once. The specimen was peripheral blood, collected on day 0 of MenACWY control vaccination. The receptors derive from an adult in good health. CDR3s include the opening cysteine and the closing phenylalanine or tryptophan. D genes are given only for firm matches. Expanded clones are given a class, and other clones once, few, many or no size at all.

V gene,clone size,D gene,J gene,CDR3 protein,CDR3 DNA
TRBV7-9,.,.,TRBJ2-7,CASSAIGGSYEQYF,TGTGCCAGCAGCGCCATAGGAGGATCCTACGAGCAGTACTTC
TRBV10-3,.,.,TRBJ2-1,CAISRSTNEQFF,TGTGCCATCAGTCGGTCCACCAATGAGCAGTTCTTC
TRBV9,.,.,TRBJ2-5,CASSVDGWETQYF,TGTGCCAGCAGCGTAGACGGGTGGGAGACCCAGTACTTC
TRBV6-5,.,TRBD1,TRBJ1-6,CASTSGTVNSPLHF,TGTGCCAGCACCTCCGGGACAGTAAATTCACCCCTCCACTTT
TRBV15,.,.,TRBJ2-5,CATSREGVWETQYF,TGTGCCACCAGCAGAGAGGGGGTTTGGGAGACCCAGTACTTC
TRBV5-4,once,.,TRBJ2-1,CASSLTALGYNEQFF,TGTGCCAGCAGCTTGACAGCATTGGGGTACAATGAGCAGTTCTTC
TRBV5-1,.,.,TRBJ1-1,CASSGGVWTEAFF,TGCGCCAGCAGCGGGGGGGTCTGGACTGAAGCTTTCTTT
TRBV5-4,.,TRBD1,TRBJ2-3,CASSLRGGAGTDTQYF,TGTGCCAGCAGCTTGCGAGGGGGCGCCGGCACAGATACGCAGTATTTT
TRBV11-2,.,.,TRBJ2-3,CASSLGAGSTDTQYF,TGTGCCAGCAGCCTAGGGGCAGGGAGCACAGATACGCAGTATTTT
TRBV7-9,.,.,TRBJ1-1,CASSLALEAFF,TGTGCCAGCAGCTTAGCACTTGAAGCTTTCTTT
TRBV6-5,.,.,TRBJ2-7,CASNSPGYYEQYF,TGTGCCAGCAACTCCCCAGGATATTACGAGCAGTACTTC
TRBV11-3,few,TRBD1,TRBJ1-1,CASSLAPGGLGQVNTEAFF,TGTGCCAGCAGCTTAGCCCCAGGGGGGTTGGGGCAGGTGAACACTGAAGCTTTCTTT
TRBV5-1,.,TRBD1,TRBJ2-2,CASSLRGHGRGRAGELFF,TGCGCCAGCAGCTTGCGGGGCCACGGCAGGGGGCGCGCCGGGGAGCTGTTTTTT
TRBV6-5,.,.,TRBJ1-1,CASSYTVQAANTEAFF,TGTGCCAGCAGTTACACCGTACAGGCGGCGAACACTGAAGCTTTCTTT
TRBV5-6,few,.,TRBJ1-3,CASSFRAGNTIYF,TGTGCCAGCAGCTTCAGAGCTGGAAACACCATATATTTT
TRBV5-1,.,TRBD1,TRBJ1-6,CASSWIGQAGGNSPLHF,TGCGCCAGCAGCTGGATTGGACAGGCTGGGGGGAATTCACCCCTCCACTTT
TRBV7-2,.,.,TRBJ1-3,CASSSGSGKTIYF,TGTGCCAGCAGCTCTGGCTCTGGAAAAACCATATATTTT
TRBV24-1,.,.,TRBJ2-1,CATSDSRLYNEQFF,TGTGCCACCAGTGACTCCCGTCTCTACAATGAGCAGTTCTTC
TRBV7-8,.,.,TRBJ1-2,CASSLALGISNTF,TGTGCCAGCAGCTTAGCGCTGGGCATCTCAAACACCTTC
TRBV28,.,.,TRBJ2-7,CASRRSYEQYF,TGTGCCAGCCGTAGATCCTACGAGCAGTACTTC
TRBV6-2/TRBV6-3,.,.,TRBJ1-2,CATSVMAANYGYTF,TGTGCCACCAGCGTGATGGCAGCTAACTATGGCTACACCTTC
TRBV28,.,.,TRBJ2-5,CASRLYQGRGEETQYF,TGTGCCAGCAGACTCTATCAGGGTAGAGGGGAAGAGACCCAGTACTTC
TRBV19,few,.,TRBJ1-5,CASSIDRGGGNQPQHF,TGTGCCAGTAGTATAGATCGAGGGGGGGGAAATCAGCCCCAGCATTTT
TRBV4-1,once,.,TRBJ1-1,CASSQSQSFGYRDIEAFF,TGCGCCAGCAGCCAATCCCAAAGCTTCGGGTACAGGGATATTGAAGCTTTCTTT
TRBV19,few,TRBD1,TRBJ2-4,CASHRGRMYF,TGTGCCAGCCACAGGGGGCGAATGTACTTC
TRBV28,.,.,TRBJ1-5,CASTLIQANQPQHF,TGTGCCAGCACTCTTATCCAGGCGAATCAGCCCCAGCATTTT
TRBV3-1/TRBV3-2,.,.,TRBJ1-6,CASQDLGGPLHF,TGTGCCAGCCAGGATCTAGGAGGACCCCTCCACTTT
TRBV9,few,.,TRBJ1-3,CASSVEGSSGNTIYF,TGTGCCAGCAGCGTAGAGGGGAGCTCTGGAAACACCATATATTTT
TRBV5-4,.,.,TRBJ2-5,CASSLRGGQETQYF,TGTGCCAGCAGCTTAAGGGGGGGACAGGAGACCCAGTACTTC
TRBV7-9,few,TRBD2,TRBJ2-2,CASSGGRGSGSSAGELFF,TGTGCCAGCAGCGGTGGGCGTGGTAGCGGGAGTAGTGCCGGGGAGCTGTTTTTT
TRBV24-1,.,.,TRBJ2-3,CATSDRADTQYF,TGTGCCACCAGTGATAGAGCAGATACGCAGTATTTT
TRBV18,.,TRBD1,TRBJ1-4,CASRGGQNEKLFF,TGTGCCAGCCGGGGGGGACAGAATGAAAAACTGTTTTTT
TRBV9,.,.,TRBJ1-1,CASSVAAATEAFF,TGTGCCAGCAGCGTAGCTGCGGCAACTGAAGCTTTCTTT
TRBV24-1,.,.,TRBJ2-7,CATSDSTHARSYEQYF,TGTGCCACCAGTGATTCAACCCATGCCCGTTCCTACGAGCAGTACTTC
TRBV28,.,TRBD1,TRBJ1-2,CASQGQGLYGYTF,TGTGCCAGTCAGGGACAGGGACTCTATGGCTACACCTTC
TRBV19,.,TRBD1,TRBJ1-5,CASQDRGYGQPQHF,TGTGCCAGCCAAGACAGGGGTTACGGTCAGCCCCAGCATTTT
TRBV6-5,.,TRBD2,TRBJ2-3,CASSYLTSGNTDTQYF,TGTGCCAGCAGTTACCTGACTAGCGGAAACACAGATACGCAGTATTTT
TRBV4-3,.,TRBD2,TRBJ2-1,CASSQDQAGEDEQFF,TGCGCCAGCAGCCAAGATCAGGCGGGAGAGGATGAGCAGTTCTTC
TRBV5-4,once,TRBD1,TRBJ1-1,CASSTGGVSNTEAFF,TGTGCCAGCAGCACAGGGGGGGTTTCGAACACTGAAGCTTTCTTT
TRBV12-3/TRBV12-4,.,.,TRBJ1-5,CASQGSNQPQHF,TGTGCCAGCCAGGGTAGCAATCAGCCCCAGCATTTT
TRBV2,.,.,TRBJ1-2,CASNQLQGVAYGYTF,TGTGCCAGCAATCAATTGCAGGGCGTTGCCTATGGCTACACCTTC
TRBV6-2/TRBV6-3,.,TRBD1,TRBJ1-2,CASSIQGAYYGYTF,TGTGCCAGCAGCATACAGGGGGCCTACTATGGCTACACCTTC
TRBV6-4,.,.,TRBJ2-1,CASSVLRGNEQFF,TGTGCCAGCAGTGTCCTACGGGGCAATGAGCAGTTCTTC
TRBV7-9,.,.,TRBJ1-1,CASSRNGRTEAFF,TGTGCCAGCAGCAGAAACGGTAGAACTGAAGCTTTCTTT
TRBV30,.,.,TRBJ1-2,CAGGRANYGYTF,TGTGCCGGCGGGAGGGCTAACTATGGCTACACCTTC
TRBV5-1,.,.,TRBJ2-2,CASSVGVPNTGELFF,TGCGCCAGCAGCGTTGGAGTCCCGAACACCGGGGAGCTGTTTTTT
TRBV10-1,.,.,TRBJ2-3,CASSVGGASDTQYF,TGCGCCAGCAGTGTCGGGGGCGCTTCGGATACGCAGTATTTT
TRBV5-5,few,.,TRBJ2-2,CASRRDGNTGELFF,TGTGCCAGCCGTAGGGACGGTAACACCGGGGAGCTGTTTTTT
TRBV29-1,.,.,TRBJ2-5,CSVKLLETQYF,TGCAGCGTTAAGTTGCTAGAGACCCAGTACTTC
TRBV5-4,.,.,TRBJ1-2,CASSRDGYGYTF,TGTGCCAGCAGCCGGGACGGCTATGGCTACACCTTC
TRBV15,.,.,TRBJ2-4,CATSPEHPSGEAKNIQYF,TGTGCCACCAGCCCCGAGCATCCTTCAGGGGAGGCCAAAAACATTCAGTACTTC
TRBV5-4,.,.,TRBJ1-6,CASSLGGGLYNSPLHF,TGTGCCAGCAGCTTAGGTGGGGGCCTTTATAATTCACCCCTCCACTTT
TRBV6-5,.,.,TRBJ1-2,CASATTGNYGYTF,TGTGCCAGCGCCACAACAGGGAACTATGGCTACACCTTC
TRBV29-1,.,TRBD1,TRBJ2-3,CSVPIGTDFDTQYF,TGCAGCGTTCCCATCGGGACAGACTTTGATACGCAGTATTTT
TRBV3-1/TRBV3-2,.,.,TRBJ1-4,CASRESGTVSEKLFF,TGTGCCAGCAGAGAGTCCGGGACGGTTTCTGAAAAACTGTTTTTT
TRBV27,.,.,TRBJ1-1,CASSLWGENTEAFF,TGTGCCAGCAGTTTATGGGGGGAGAACACTGAAGCTTTCTTT
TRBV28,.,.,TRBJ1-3,CASSLRGEVSVLTGNTIYF,TGTGCCAGCAGTTTAAGGGGGGAAGTGTCCGTATTGACTGGAAACACCATATATTTT
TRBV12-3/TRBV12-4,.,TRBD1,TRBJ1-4,CASSWQGDEKLFF,TGTGCCAGCAGTTGGCAGGGGGACGAAAAACTGTTTTTT